This T cell receptor beta chain was profiled in a study of blood T cell repertoires in COVID-19. Profiled with immunoSEQ multiplex PCR; TCRdb holds only in-frame clones, not every one. The sample has a few hundred thousand clones; around 88% are singletons. This clone was seen a single time. The same CDR3 is also encoded by other DNA sequences in this sample. V lost 0 bases and J 2 bases, leaving 10 bases between the germline ends. CDR1 is MNHEY and CDR2 is SVGAGI in the germline V gene. The CDR3 loop spans 15 amino acids. This receptor was taken from a man of 80 years or more with acute or convalescent COVID-19. The sequenced sample consisted of peripheral blood. The rearrangement joins TRBV6-5 to TRBJ1-2; weak D call: TRBD1 (6 bases). For the CDR3, the DNA is TGTGCCAGCAGTTACTCCGGGGGGGCCAACTATGGCTACACCTTC. This translates into CASSYSGGANYGYTF.